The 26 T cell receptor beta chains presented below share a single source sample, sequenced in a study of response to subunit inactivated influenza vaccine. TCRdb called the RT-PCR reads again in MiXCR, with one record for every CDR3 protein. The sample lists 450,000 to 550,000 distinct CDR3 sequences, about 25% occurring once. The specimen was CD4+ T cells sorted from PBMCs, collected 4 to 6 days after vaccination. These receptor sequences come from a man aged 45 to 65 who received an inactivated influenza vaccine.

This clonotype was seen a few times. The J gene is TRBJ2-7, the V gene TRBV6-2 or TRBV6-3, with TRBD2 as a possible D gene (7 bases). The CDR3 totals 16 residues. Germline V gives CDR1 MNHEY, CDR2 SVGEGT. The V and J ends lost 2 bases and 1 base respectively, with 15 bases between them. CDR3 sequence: CASSYSTSGTSYEQYF. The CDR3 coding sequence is TGTGCCAGCAGTTACAGCACGAGCGGGACATCCTACGAGCAGTACTTC.

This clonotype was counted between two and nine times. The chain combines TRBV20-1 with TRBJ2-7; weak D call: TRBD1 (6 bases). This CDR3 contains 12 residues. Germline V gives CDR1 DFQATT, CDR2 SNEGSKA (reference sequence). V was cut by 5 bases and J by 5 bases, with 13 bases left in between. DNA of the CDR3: TGCAGTGCTCTAGAGGGGGTAGACGAGCAGTACTTC. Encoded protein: CSALEGVDEQYF.

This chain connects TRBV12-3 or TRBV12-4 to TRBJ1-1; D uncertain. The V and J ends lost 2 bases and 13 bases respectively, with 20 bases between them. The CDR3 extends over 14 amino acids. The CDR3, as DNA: TGTGCCAGCAGTTTAATACCTTCACCTCGGGCGGGTTTCTTT. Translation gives CASSLIPSPRAGFF.

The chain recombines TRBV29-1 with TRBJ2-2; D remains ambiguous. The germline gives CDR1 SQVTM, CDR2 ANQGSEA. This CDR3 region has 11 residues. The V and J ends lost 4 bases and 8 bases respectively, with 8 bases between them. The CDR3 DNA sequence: TGCAGCGTTGGATTTCGGGGGGAGCTGTTTTTT. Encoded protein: CSVGFRGELFF.

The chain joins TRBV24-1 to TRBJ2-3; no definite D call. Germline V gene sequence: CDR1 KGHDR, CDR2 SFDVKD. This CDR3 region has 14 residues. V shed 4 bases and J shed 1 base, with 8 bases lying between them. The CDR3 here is CATSDPAGTDTQYF. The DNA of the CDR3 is TGTGCCACCAGTGACCCGGCGGGCACAGATACGCAGTATTTT.

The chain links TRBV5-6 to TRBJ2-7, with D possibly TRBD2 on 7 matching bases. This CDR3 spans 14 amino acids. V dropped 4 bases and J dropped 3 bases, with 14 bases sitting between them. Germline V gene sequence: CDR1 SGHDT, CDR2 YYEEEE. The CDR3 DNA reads TGTGCCAGCAGCCGGCCAGGGGAGGGCTACGAGCAGTACTTC. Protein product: CASSRPGEGYEQYF.

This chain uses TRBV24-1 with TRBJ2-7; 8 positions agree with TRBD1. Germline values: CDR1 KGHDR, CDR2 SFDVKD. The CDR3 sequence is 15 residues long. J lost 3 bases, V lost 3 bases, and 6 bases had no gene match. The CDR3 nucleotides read TGTGCCACCAGTGATCCCGGACAGGGAGACTACGAGCAGTACTTC. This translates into CATSDPGQGDYEQYF.

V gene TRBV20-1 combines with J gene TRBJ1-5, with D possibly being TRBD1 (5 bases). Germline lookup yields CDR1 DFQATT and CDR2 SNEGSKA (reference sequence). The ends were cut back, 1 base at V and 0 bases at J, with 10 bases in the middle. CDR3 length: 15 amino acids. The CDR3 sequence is CSARGRTSSNQPQHF. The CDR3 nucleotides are TGCAGTGCTAGAGGTCGGACATCTAGCAATCAGCCCCAGCATTTT.

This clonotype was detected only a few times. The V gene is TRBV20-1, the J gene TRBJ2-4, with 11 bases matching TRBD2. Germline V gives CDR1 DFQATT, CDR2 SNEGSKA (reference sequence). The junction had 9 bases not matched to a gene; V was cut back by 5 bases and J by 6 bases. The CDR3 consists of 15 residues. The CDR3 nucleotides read TGCAGTGCTGGTCGACTAGCGGGATTGGGAAACATTCAGTACTTC. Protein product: CSAGRLAGLGNIQYF.

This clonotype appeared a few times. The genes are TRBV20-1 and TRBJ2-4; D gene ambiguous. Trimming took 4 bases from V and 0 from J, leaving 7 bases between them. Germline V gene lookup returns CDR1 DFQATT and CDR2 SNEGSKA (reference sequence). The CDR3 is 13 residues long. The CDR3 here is CSAIGLAKNIQYF. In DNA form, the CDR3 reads TGCAGTGCTATCGGTCTAGCCAAAAACATTCAGTACTTC.

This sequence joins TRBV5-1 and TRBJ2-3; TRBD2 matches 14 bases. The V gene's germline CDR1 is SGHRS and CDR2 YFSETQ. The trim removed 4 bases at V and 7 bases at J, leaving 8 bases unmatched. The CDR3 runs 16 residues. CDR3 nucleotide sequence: TGCGCCAGCAGCCGGGGGACTAGCGGGGGATACCATACGCAGTATTTT. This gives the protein CASSRGTSGGYHTQYF.

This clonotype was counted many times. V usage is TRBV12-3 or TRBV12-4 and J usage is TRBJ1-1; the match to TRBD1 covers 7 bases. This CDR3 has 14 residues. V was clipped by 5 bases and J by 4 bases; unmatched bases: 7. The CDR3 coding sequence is TGTGCCAGCAGTGTTACAGGGGCGTCCACTGAAGCTTTCTTT. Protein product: CASSVTGASTEAFF.

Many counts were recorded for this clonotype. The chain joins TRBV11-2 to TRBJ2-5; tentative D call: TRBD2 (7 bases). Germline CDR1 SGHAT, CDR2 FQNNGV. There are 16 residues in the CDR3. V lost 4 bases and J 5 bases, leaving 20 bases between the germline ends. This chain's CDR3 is CASSSLRGPRRETQYF. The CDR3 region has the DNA TGTGCCAGCAGCTCCCTGCGGGGGCCACGGCGGGAGACCCAGTACTTC.

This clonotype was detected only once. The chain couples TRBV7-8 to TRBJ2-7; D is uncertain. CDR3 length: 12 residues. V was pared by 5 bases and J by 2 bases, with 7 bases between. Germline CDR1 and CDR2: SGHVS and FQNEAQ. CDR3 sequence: CASSANTYEQYF. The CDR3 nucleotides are TGTGCCAGCAGCGCGAACACCTACGAGCAGTACTTC. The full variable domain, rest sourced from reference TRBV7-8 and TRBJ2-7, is GAGVSQSPRYKVAKRGQDVALRCDPISGHVSLFWYQQALGQGPEFLTYFQNEAQLDKSGLPSDRFFAERPEGSVSTLKIQRTQQEDSAVYLCASSANTYEQYFGPGTRLTVT.

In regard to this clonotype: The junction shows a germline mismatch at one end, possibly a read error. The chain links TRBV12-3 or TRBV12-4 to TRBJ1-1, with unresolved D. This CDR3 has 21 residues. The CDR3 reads CASSFGRSGLIGPGMNTEAFF. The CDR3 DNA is TGTGCCAGCAGTTTCGGCCGTAGCGGACTAATCGGTCCCGGCATGAATACTGAAGCTTTCTTT.

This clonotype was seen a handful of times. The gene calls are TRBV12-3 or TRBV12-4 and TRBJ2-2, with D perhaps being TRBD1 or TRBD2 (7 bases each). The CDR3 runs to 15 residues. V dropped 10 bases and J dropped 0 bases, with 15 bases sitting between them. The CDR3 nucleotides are TGTGCCACCAGGGGGGGCGCCACGAACACCGGGGAGCTGTTTTTT. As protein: CATRGGATNTGELFF.

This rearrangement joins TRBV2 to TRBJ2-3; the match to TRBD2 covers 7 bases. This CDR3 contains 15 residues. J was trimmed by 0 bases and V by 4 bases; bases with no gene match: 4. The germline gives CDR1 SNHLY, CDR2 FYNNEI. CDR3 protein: CASSASGVSTDTQYF. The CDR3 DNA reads TGTGCCAGCAGTGCCAGCGGGGTTAGCACAGATACGCAGTATTTT.

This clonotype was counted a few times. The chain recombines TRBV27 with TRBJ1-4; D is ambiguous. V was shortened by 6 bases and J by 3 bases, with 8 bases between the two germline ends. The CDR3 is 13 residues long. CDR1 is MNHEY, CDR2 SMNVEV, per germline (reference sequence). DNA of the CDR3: TGTGCCAGCAGAGACACTGCTAATGAAAAACTGTTTTTT. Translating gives CASRDTANEKLFF.

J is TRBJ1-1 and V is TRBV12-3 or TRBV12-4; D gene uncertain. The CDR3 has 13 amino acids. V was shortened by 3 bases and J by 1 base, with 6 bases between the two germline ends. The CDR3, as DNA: TGTGCCAGCAGTTTGCACACGAACACTGAAGCTTTCTTT. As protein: CASSLHTNTEAFF.

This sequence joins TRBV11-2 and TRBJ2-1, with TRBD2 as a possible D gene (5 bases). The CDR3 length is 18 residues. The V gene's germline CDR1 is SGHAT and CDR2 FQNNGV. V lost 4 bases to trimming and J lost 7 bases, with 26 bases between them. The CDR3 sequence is CASSSQRGADHIKNEQFF. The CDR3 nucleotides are TGTGCCAGCAGCTCCCAACGTGGAGCGGATCATATTAAGAATGAGCAGTTCTTC.

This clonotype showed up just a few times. CDR3 loop: CASRFLAGGTYNEQFF. In DNA, the CDR3 is TGCGCCAGTAGATTCCTAGCGGGGGGTACCTACAATGAGCAGTTCTTC. The J gene is TRBJ2-1, the V gene TRBV5-1, with TRBD2 matching 11 bases. This CDR3 spans 16 amino acids. Trimming removed 8 bases from V and 2 bases from J; junction bases left unmatched: 9. Germline lookup yields CDR1 SGHRS and CDR2 YFSETQ.

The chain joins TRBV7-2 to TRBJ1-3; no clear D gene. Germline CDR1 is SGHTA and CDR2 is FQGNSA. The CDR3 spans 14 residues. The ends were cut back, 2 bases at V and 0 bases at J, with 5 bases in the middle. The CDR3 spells CASSLMSSGNTIYF. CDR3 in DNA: TGTGCCAGCAGCTTAATGAGCTCTGGAAACACCATATATTTT.

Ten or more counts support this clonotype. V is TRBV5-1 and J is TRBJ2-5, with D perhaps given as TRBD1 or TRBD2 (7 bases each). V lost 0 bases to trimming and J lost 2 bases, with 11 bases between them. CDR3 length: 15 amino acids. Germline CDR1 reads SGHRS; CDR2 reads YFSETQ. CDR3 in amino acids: CASSLAQGGQETQYF. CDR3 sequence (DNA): TGCGCCAGCAGCTTGGCCCAGGGGGGGCAAGAGACCCAGTACTTC.

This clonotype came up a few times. This chain's CDR3 is CSVRVSYEQYF. CDR3 DNA: TGCAGCGTGAGAGTCTCCTACGAGCAGTACTTC. This chain uses TRBV29-1 with TRBJ2-7, with no clear D. Trimming removed 6 bases from V and 0 bases from J, with 6 bases in between. CDR1 and CDR2 (germline): SQVTM, ANQGSEA. The CDR3 contains 11 residues.

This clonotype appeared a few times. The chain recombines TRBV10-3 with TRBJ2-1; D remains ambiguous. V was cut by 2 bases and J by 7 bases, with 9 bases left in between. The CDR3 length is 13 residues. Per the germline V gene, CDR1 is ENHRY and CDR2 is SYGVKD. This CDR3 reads CAISEILENEQFF. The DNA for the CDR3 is TGTGCCATCAGTGAGATATTGGAAAATGAGCAGTTCTTC.

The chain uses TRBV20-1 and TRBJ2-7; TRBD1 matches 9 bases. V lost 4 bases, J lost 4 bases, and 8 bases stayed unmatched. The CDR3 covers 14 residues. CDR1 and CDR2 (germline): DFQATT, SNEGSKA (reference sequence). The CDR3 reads CSATGTGSEYEQYF. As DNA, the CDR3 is TGCAGTGCTACTGGGACAGGGTCCGAATACGAGCAGTACTTC.